This is a list of T cell receptor beta chains from one sample in a study of blood T cell repertoires in COVID-19. Repertoires were generated with immunoSEQ multiplex PCR, while TCRdb's copy carries only in-frame clones and drops some. The sample yields roughly 200,000 clones, 87% seen once. The specimen sequenced was PBMCs or T cells enriched from blood (not recorded which). These TCRs come from a woman younger than 45 who had recovered from COVID-19. The CDR3 runs from the conserved cysteine through the conserved F or W. A D gene is named only where the DNA matches it firmly. Expanded clones are given a class, and other clones once, few, many or no size at all.

clone_size	v_call	d_call	j_call	cdr3_nt	cdr3_aa
once	TRBV3-1/TRBV3-2	-	TRBJ1-6	TGTGCCAGCAGCCAAGTAAGAGGTTCTACCAATTCACCCCTCCACTTT	CASSQVRGSTNSPLHF
-	TRBV9	-	TRBJ1-1	TGTGCCAGCAGCGTCGGAGGTGGTAAGACTGAAGCTTTCTTT	CASSVGGGKTEAFF
-	TRBV4-2	TRBD1	TRBJ1-2	TGTGCCAGCAGCCAAGCGGGACAGGAGGGTTATGGCTACACCTTC	CASSQAGQEGYGYTF
-	TRBV7-9	TRBD1	TRBJ2-7	TGTGCCAGCAGCCCTGGACAGGGGGGATCCTACGAGCAGTACTTC	CASSPGQGGSYEQYF
-	TRBV4-3	-	TRBJ2-4	TGCGCCAGCAGCCAAGATCGCGGGGTAAACATTCAGTACTTC	CASSQDRGVNIQYF
once	TRBV11-2	-	TRBJ1-1	TGTGCCAGCAGCCCGGACAGCCAACAAGGGACTTTCTTT	CASSPDSQQGTFF
-	TRBV3-1/TRBV3-2	-	TRBJ1-1	TGTGCCAGCAGTTTAATAGGGAGGGTTGGAGCTTTCTTT	CASSLIGRVGAFF
-	TRBV11-3	TRBD1	TRBJ2-1	TGTGCCAGCAGCGTTCGGGACAGGGAGATCAATGAGCAGTTCTTC	CASSVRDREINEQFF
-	TRBV5-1	-	TRBJ1-3	TGCGCCAGCAGCTTGCGGGGGGGAAACACCATATATTTT	CASSLRGGNTIYF
-	TRBV14	-	TRBJ1-1	TGTGCCAGCAGCGTACAGGAAAACACTGAAGCTTTCTTT	CASSVQENTEAFF
-	TRBV11-3	-	TRBJ2-5	TGTGCCAGCAGCCCGAGGGCAGGCGGGGAGACCCAGTACTTC	CASSPRAGGETQYF
-	TRBV11-2	TRBD2	TRBJ2-3	TGTGCCAGCAGCGCGGGACTAAGACTTTCCACAGATACGCAGTATTTT	CASSAGLRLSTDTQYF
-	TRBV14	TRBD1	TRBJ1-1	TGTGCCAGCAGCCGCGGGACAGGGGGGATCGCTGAAGCTTTCTTT	CASSRGTGGIAEAFF
-	TRBV3-1/TRBV3-2	-	TRBJ2-2	TGTGCCAGCAGCCAAGAGGTCCCCGGCACCGGGGAGCTGTTTTTT	CASSQEVPGTGELFF
-	TRBV30	TRBD1	TRBJ1-6	TGTGCCTGGAGTCGCAGGGGGACAGAGTCACCCCTCCACTTT	CAWSRRGTESPLHF
once	TRBV28	-	TRBJ1-2	TGTGCCAGCAGTCCAACAGGGAACTATGGCTACACCTTC	CASSPTGNYGYTF
-	TRBV4-3	-	TRBJ1-1	TGCGCCAGCAGCCAAGCGATACGGGACTTGAACACTGAAGCTTTCTTT	CASSQAIRDLNTEAFF
once	TRBV24-1	-	TRBJ1-2	TGTGCCACCAGTGGCGACATCAACTATGGCTACACCTTC	CATSGDINYGYTF
-	TRBV9	TRBD1	TRBJ2-2	TGTGCCAGCAGCGTAGCGGGGACAGAGCCCGGGGAGCTGTTTTTT	CASSVAGTEPGELFF
-	TRBV6-2/TRBV6-3	TRBD1	TRBJ2-3	TGTGCCAGCAGTTACTCGACAGGGATAGATACGCAGTATTTT	CASSYSTGIDTQYF
once	TRBV7-2	TRBD2	TRBJ2-6	TGTGCCAGCAGCACGGGACTAGCGGGAGCTGGGGCCAACGTCCTGACTTTC	CASSTGLAGAGANVLTF
-	TRBV6-4	TRBD1	TRBJ2-5	TGTGCCAGCAGCCCCAGGGGGAAGACCCAGTACTTC	CASSPRGKTQYF
-	TRBV9	TRBD1	TRBJ2-1	TGTGCCAGCAGCGGGGAGACAGGGGAGTTCGGTGAGCAGTTCTTC	CASSGETGEFGEQFF
once	TRBV6-5	-	TRBJ2-6	TGTGCCAGCAGTAGGGGGGGGTCTGGGGCCAACGTCCTGACTTTC	CASSRGGSGANVLTF
-	TRBV19	TRBD2	TRBJ2-7	TGTGCCAGTAGCAGACTAGCGGTTTTCTACGAGCAGTACTTC	CASSRLAVFYEQYF
once	TRBV5-4	-	TRBJ1-4	TGTGCCAGCAGTTTTGACATTAATGAAAAACTGTTTTTT	CASSFDINEKLFF
-	TRBV2	TRBD2	TRBJ2-3	TGTGCCAGCAGCCCTCAGGGACTAGCGGGGGGATCCACAGATACGCAGTATTTT	CASSPQGLAGGSTDTQYF
-	TRBV12-2	-	TRBJ1-1	TGTGCAAGTCGCTTAGTTAGGACAGGGAGAAGGAACACTGAAGCTTTCTTT	CASRLVRTGRRNTEAFF
once	TRBV7-2	-	TRBJ2-5	TGTGCCAGCAGCTTAAGGCAGGGTCAGACCCAGTACTTC	CASSLRQGQTQYF
-	TRBV4-3	TRBD2	TRBJ2-5	TGCGCCAGCAGCCAAGTTAGAGCGGGGGCGCAAGAGACCCAGTACTTC	CASSQVRAGAQETQYF
-	TRBV6-2/TRBV6-3	TRBD2	TRBJ2-5	TGTGCCAGCTGTTTCGAAACTAGCGGCCACCTCCAAGAGACCCAGTACTTC	CASCFETSGHLQETQYF
-	TRBV21-1	-	TRBJ1-1	TGTGCCAGCAGCAAAGGGAGGGGACAGACAGGACGAACCATGAACACTGAAGCTTTCTTT	CASSKGRGQTGRTMNTEAFF
few	TRBV11-2	TRBD1	TRBJ1-4	TGTGCCAGCAGCTTAGGAGACAGGGATAATGAAAAACTGTTTTTT	CASSLGDRDNEKLFF
-	TRBV5-1	TRBD1	TRBJ2-5	TGCGCCAGCAGCTTGGGAGGGACAGGGTCTAGAGAGACCCAGTACTTC	CASSLGGTGSRETQYF
-	TRBV7-9	TRBD2	TRBJ2-1	TGTGCCAGCAGCTTATTAGGACTAGCCAATGAGCAGTTCTTC	CASSLLGLANEQFF
-	TRBV6-2/TRBV6-3	-	TRBJ2-1	TGTGCCAGCAGTTACTCCCGGTCCGGGTCCCAAGGGGATGAGCAGTTCTTC	CASSYSRSGSQGDEQFF
-	TRBV12-3/TRBV12-4	-	TRBJ1-3	TGTGCCAGCAGCTTCGGCTCTGGAAACACCATATATTTT	CASSFGSGNTIYF
-	TRBV10-3	-	TRBJ1-2	TGTGCCATCAGCGGACAGTTTGGCTACACCTTC	CAISGQFGYTF
-	TRBV7-2	-	TRBJ2-7	TGTGCCAGCAGTCCTAGGGACATCTTCTACGAGCAGTACTTC	CASSPRDIFYEQYF
-	TRBV7-9	TRBD2	TRBJ2-1	TGTGCCAGCAGCTTCCGACTAGCGGATGGCTACAATGAGCAGTTCTTC	CASSFRLADGYNEQFF
-	TRBV11-1	TRBD1	TRBJ2-3	TGTGCCAGCAGCTTTCGGACAGGGGTGAGAGATACGCAGTATTTT	CASSFRTGVRDTQYF
-	TRBV15	TRBD1	TRBJ1-1	TGTGCCACCAGCAGAGAGACAGGGACTGAAGCTTTCTTT	CATSRETGTEAFF
-	TRBV9	-	TRBJ2-2	TGTGCCAGCAGCGTAGGTGGTAGCCGCTACCTGGCCGGGGAGCTGTTTTTT	CASSVGGSRYLAGELFF
-	TRBV4-3	-	TRBJ1-6	TGCGCCAGCAGCCTCAACCAGGGATTTTATTCACCCCTCCACTTT	CASSLNQGFYSPLHF
-	TRBV30	-	TRBJ2-2	TGTGCCTGGAGTGGGCAGTTTACCGGGGAGCTGTTTTTT	CAWSGQFTGELFF
-	TRBV25-1	-	TRBJ2-3	TGTGCCAGCAGTGAACGAGACTATCCTCGCACAGATACGCAGTATTTT	CASSERDYPRTDTQYF
-	TRBV15	-	TRBJ2-1	TGTGCCACCAGCAGAGGGTCGGGGATAGGCTCCTACAATGAGCAGTTCTTC	CATSRGSGIGSYNEQFF
many	TRBV18	TRBD2	TRBJ2-7	TGTGCCAGCTCACCACCGAGGGCTAGCGGGAGCTCCTACGAGCAGTACTTC	CASSPPRASGSSYEQYF
-	TRBV19	-	TRBJ1-2	TGTGCCAGTAGTATTTTGGCAGGGTCGGACTATGGCTACACCTTC	CASSILAGSDYGYTF
-	TRBV4-3	TRBD1	TRBJ2-5	TGCGCCAGCAGCCAAAGACAGGGTGCGCGAGGTGAGACCCAGTACTTC	CASSQRQGARGETQYF
-	TRBV6-5	-	TRBJ2-1	TGTGCCAGCAGTTTCCCCTTACAGGGTAGGCAGTTCTTC	CASSFPLQGRQFF
-	TRBV6-4	-	TRBJ2-5	TGTGCCAGCAGTCCCGATACAGGAGAGACCCAGTACTTC	CASSPDTGETQYF
-	TRBV7-2	-	TRBJ1-3	TGTGCCAGCAGCTTAGACGGGGTCTCTGGAAACACCATATATTTT	CASSLDGVSGNTIYF
-	TRBV19	TRBD2	TRBJ2-7	TGTGCCAGTAGTATAACTAGCGGAACCGCCTACGAGCAGTACTTC	CASSITSGTAYEQYF
-	TRBV18	-	TRBJ2-2	TGTGCCAGCTCACACACAGGACAGTCGACCGGGGAGCTGTTTTTT	CASSHTGQSTGELFF
-	TRBV15	TRBD1	TRBJ1-4	TGTGCCACCAGCCGAGACAGGGCAACTAATGAAAAACTGTTTTTT	CATSRDRATNEKLFF
-	TRBV5-1	-	TRBJ2-7	TGCGCCAGCAGCGTAGACACCTTACCCTACGAGCAGTACTTC	CASSVDTLPYEQYF
-	TRBV4-1	-	TRBJ1-5	TGCGCCAGCAGCCGGCCTGACACGAAGGATCAGCCCCAGCATTTT	CASSRPDTKDQPQHF
-	TRBV27	TRBD1	TRBJ1-1	TGTGCCAGCAGTACCCGTTACAGGGGCACTGAAGCTTTCTTT	CASSTRYRGTEAFF
-	TRBV30	TRBD1	TRBJ1-5	TGTGCCTGGAGTGAAGGAGACAGGGCGAATCAGCCCCAGCATTTT	CAWSEGDRANQPQHF